The T cell receptor (beta chain) under discussion was sequenced for a study of T-cell reconstitution after alpha-beta-depleted transplantation in children. Overall study results and limits: Recipient T cells and thymic progenitors that survived were the source of the high TCRbeta diversity seen at day 60 in some patients.

TCRbeta library preparation incorporated unique molecular identifiers. TCRdb passed the PCR reads through MiXCR, listing each CDR3 protein once. The sample holds some 200,000 distinct CDR3 sequences, around 7% seen once. This clonotype was observed at least ten times. As yet, its antigen is unknown. Looked up from germline, CDR1 is LGHNA and CDR2 is YSLEER. V lost 0 bases and J 5 bases, leaving 14 bases between the germline ends. The CDR3 is 15 residues long. The V gene is TRBV4-3, the J gene TRBJ2-7, with a possible D match to TRBD2 (5 bases). This TCR was recovered from a boy aged 2 to 10 with acute lymphoblastic leukemia, due to receive a stem cell transplant. The specimen was PBMCs, collected before TCRalphabeta/CD19-depleted stem cell transplant. CDR3 DNA sequence: TGCGCCAGCAGCCAAGATCCCGGGGTCGGAAACGAGCAGTACTTC. Translation gives CASSQDPGVGNEQYF.